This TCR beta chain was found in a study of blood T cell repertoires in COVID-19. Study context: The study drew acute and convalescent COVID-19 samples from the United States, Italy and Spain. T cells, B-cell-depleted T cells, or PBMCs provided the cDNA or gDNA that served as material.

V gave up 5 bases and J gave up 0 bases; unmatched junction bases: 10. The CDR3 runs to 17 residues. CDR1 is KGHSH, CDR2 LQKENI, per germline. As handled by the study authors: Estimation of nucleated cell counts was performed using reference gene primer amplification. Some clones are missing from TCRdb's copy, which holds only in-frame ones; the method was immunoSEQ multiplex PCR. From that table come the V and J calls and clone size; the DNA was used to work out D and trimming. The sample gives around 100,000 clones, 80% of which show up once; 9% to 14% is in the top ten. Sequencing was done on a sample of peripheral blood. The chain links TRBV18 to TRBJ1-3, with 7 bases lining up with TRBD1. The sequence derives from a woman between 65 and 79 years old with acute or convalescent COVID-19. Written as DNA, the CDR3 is TGTGCCAGCTCAAGATCCGGGACAGCCCTCTCTGGAAACACCATATATTTT. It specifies CASSRSGTALSGNTIYF.